This note documents a single TCR beta chain sequence. Trimming stripped 5 bases from V and 2 bases from J, with 18 bases between. This CDR3 is 16 amino acids long. Germline values: CDR1 SGHVS, CDR2 FNYEAQ. As previously described, bulk TCR libraries were made using listed TCR primers. Each CDR3 protein is one row after TCRdb ran MiXCR on the PCR reads. The sample consists of fewer than 45,000 distinct CDR3 sequences, approximately 20% of them appearing once. The data derive from a study of molecular identifiers for immune sequencing clone quantification. Libraries of naive CD8 T cells were made from 20,000 to 1,000,000 sorted cells. They used 10%, 30% or 50% RNA. Naive CD8 T cells were sorted, and the gate applied was CD8+CD4-CCR7+CD45RA+.

The sample comprised naive CD8+ T cells from blood, with Jurkat cell RNA spiked in. Sample subset: FACS-sorted CD8+CD4-CCR7+CD45RA+ naive T cells. This chain connects TRBV7-6 to TRBJ1-2; no definite D call. The receptor comes from a human donor in good health. Some libraries in this study had Jurkat cell RNA spiked in. CDR3 sequence (DNA): TGTGCCAGCAGCACCCGCGCGTGGTCGGACAACTATGGCTACACCTTC. The encoded protein is CASSTRAWSDNYGYTF.